This T cell receptor (beta chain) derives from a study of CXCR3-negative and CXCR3-positive naive CD8 T cells (dated by TCRdb to between 2018 and 2021). Some background on the complete study: Approximately 130 million TRB reads were obtained in total, roughly 1.5 +/- 0.3 million reads per library. Diversity and physicochemical repertoire analyses covered 10 to 11 donors pooled from two independent experiments. Naive subsets from a handful of donors and memory cells from 3 donors were included in the TRBV-TRBJ cluster analysis. Paper-wide results and their limitations: Comparably high repertoire diversity was found in both naive subsets, whereas much lower repertoire diversity was found in memory CD8+ T cells. Because surface CD5, which is linked to self-reactivity in mice, was comparable between the naive subsets, TCR interaction strength was also inferred from TRB CDR3 physicochemical properties. Because CXCR3 expression was partially decreased after cryopreservation, freshly isolated PBMCs were used for most assays. Similar TRBV-TRBJ usage was shown by naive CXCR3-negative and CXCR3-positive cells from the same donor, whereas distinct patterns were shown by memory cells. Compared with CXCR3-negative naive cells, CXCR3-positive naive cells had TRB CDR3s with higher hydrophobicity (lower Kidera factor 4), lower energy, and higher strength and volume indices.

Each CD8+ T cell subset was flow-sorted in triplicate, and some 300,000 cells per subset were placed directly into RLT lysis buffer. To exclude memory contaminants, naive CD8+ T cells were stringently defined as CD45RO-CCR7+CD27+CD95-. Peripheral blood mononuclear cells were isolated from buffy coats by standard density gradient centrifugation. Naive CXCR3-negative and CXCR3-positive CD8+ T cells were flow-sorted using a FACSAria III. Total RNA was extracted from sorted cells with an RNeasy Mini Kit. As for this clonotype: Its antigen is currently not known.

The instrument given in TCRdb is NextSeq 550. The Human TCR Profiling Kit (MiLaboratory) was used to make UMI-labeled 5' RACE TRB cDNA libraries. cDNA synthesis used the entire amount of extracted RNA, and PCR amplification then used the entire amount of cDNA produced. Libraries were prepared in parallel with an identical number of PCR cycles. For the original study's pipeline: With a minimum of two reads required per UMI, MIGEC and MiXCR pulled out about 50,000 +/- 10,000 unique UMI-labeled TRB cDNA molecules from each library. An average of approximately 40,000 +/- 10,000 functional in-frame TRB CDR3 nucleotide clonotypes without stop codons was found per library. After each sample was downsampled to 5000 UMI-labeled TRB molecules, VDJtools was used to calculate diversity metrics such as normalized Shannon-Wiener and Chao1. Clonotype-size-weighted physicochemical properties of the central five CDR3 residues (interaction energy, strength, volume and Kidera factor 4) were computed in VDJtools. Reprocessed by TCRdb, the reads give a single entry per CDR3 protein sequence, without DNA. What appears here as the V and J calls and clone size reflects TCRdb's work, not the paper's. The sample's table covers about 56,000 distinct CDR3 sequences. The ten largest clones add up to around 0.75% of the sample.

CDR1 and CDR2 are read off the germline V gene as SGHRS and YFSETQ. The CDR3, from cysteine to phenylalanine, totals 14 residues. Only the protein is on record. This sequence originates from a human donor in good health. Some clones in this sample may be carry-over from other donors' samples. The chain couples TRBV5-1 to TRBJ2-7; TCRdb proposes TRBD2, but this gene call is untestable without DNA. The sequenced material came from naive CXCR3+ CD8+ T cells from blood. Explained via the paper, the cell subset or site label denotes: CD45RO-CCR7+CD27+CD95- naive CD8+ T cells expressing CXCR3 (TNR3+). The CDR3 has the sequence CASSWDMAGYEQYF.